The source of this T cell receptor (beta chain) is a study of blood T cell repertoires in COVID-19. Clones were read by immunoSEQ multiplex PCR, and TCRdb kept only the in-frame ones, dropping some. The data show approximately 260,000 clones, with 84% seen just once and 8.6% held by the top ten. The CDR3 totals 15 residues. With 11 bases removed from V and 4 bases from J, the gap between germline ends came to 23 bases. Germline values: CDR1 ENHRY, CDR2 SYGVKD. Sample: peripheral blood. This chain connects TRBV10-3 to TRBJ1-1; a weak D match, TRBD1 (5 bases). The origin of this receptor is a human donor in a cohort sampled during active COVID-19. CDR3 region: CAVAPQGRVSTEAFF. CDR3 DNA sequence: TGTGCCGTCGCGCCCCAGGGAAGGGTCAGCACTGAAGCTTTCTTT.